The 8 T cell receptor beta chains presented below share a single source sample, sequenced in a study of metastatic and nonmetastatic thyroid tumors. With MiXCR, TCRdb reprocessed the PCR reads. The sample records some 25,000 clones, 14% to 15% being singletons. There were no patients who had received any treatment before thyroid surgery. The sample consisted of blood. The receptors here all came from a female donor with papillary thyroid cancer or a benign thyroid nodule (not recorded which). Some clones in this sample may be carry-over from other donors' samples.

This clone was counted at least ten times. This sequence joins TRBV6-1 and TRBJ2-1; a possible D gene is TRBD1 (5 bases). This CDR3 contains 12 residues. The V gene's germline CDR1 is MNHNS and CDR2 SASEGT. V lost 6 bases and J 6 bases, leaving 9 bases between the germline ends. The CDR3 sequence is CASRGVGNEQFF. DNA of the CDR3: TGTGCCAGCAGAGGGGTGGGCAATGAGCAGTTCTTC.

There are many counts of this clone. V usage is TRBV11-2 and J usage is TRBJ2-2; weak D call: TRBD2 (7 bases). This CDR3 spans 17 amino acids. Between the trimmed V and J ends, which lost 4 bases and 2 bases, there was a span of 17 bases. Germline V gene lookup returns CDR1 SGHAT and CDR2 FQNNGV. The CDR3 bases are TGTGCCAGCAGCTCTAGGGGGGGGATTGTTAACACCGGGGAGCTGTTTTTT. The encoded protein is CASSSRGGIVNTGELFF.

Many counts were recorded for this clone. The chain has TRBV7-8 and TRBJ2-2; D is unclear. This CDR3 is 17 amino acids long. The V end was cut by 4 bases, the J end by 4 bases, with 19 bases between. Per germline, CDR1 SGHVS and CDR2 FQNEAQ. CDR3 in amino acids: CASSSKQRVSGTGELFF. The CDR3 DNA reads as TGTGCCAGCAGCTCAAAACAGCGCGTGTCAGGCACCGGGGAGCTGTTTTTT.

This clone was observed at least ten times. The genes are TRBV24-1 and TRBJ2-3, with TRBD1 matching over 10 bases. The CDR3 sequence is 14 residues long. V lost 7 bases, J lost 1 base, and 1 base stayed unmatched. The germline V gene has CDR1 KGHDR and CDR2 SFDVKD. CDR3 coding DNA: TGTGCCACCAGGGGGACAGGGGGCACAGATACGCAGTATTTT. As protein: CATRGTGGTDTQYF.

The chain links TRBV6-5 to TRBJ1-1, with a weak D call TRBD1 (6 bases). The CDR3 totals 17 residues. Looked up from germline, CDR1 is MNHEY and CDR2 is SVGAGI. Trimming removed 3 bases from V and 4 bases from J, with 21 bases in between. The CDR3 bases are TGTGCCAGCAGTTATGAAACAGGGAGGATAAGTCGCACTGAAGCTTTCTTT. It is translated as CASSYETGRISRTEAFF.

The table lists this clone with many counts. This sequence joins TRBV3-1 and TRBJ2-3, with D maybe TRBD2 (5 bases). Deletions cut 5 bases from V and 0 bases from J, with 9 bases between. Germline V gene lookup returns CDR1 LGHDT and CDR2 YNNKEL (reference sequence). The length of the CDR3 is 14 residues. CDR3 in DNA: TGTGCCAGCAGCTTAGCGTCTAGCACAGATACGCAGTATTTT. This translates into CASSLASSTDTQYF.

In its sample, this clone was seen a few times. The chain links TRBV6-1 to TRBJ2-4, with D possibly TRBD1 on 5 matching bases. From germline, CDR1 is MNHNS and CDR2 SASEGT. V dropped 10 bases and J dropped 0 bases, with 19 bases sitting between them. The CDR3 runs to 16 residues. The CDR3 bases are TGTGCCAACAGAAGCTTATACCAGGGAGCCAAAAACATTCAGTACTTC. The encoded protein is CANRSLYQGAKNIQYF.

This sequence joins TRBV5-6 and TRBJ1-4, with D uncertain. V lost 2 bases, J lost 0 bases, and 11 bases lay in between. Per the germline V gene, CDR1 is SGHDT and CDR2 is YYEEEE. CDR3 length: 16 amino acids. The CDR3 coding sequence is TGTGCCAGCAGCTTTGGCCTTGGTGCAACTAATGAAAAACTGTTTTTT. It codes for CASSFGLGATNEKLFF.